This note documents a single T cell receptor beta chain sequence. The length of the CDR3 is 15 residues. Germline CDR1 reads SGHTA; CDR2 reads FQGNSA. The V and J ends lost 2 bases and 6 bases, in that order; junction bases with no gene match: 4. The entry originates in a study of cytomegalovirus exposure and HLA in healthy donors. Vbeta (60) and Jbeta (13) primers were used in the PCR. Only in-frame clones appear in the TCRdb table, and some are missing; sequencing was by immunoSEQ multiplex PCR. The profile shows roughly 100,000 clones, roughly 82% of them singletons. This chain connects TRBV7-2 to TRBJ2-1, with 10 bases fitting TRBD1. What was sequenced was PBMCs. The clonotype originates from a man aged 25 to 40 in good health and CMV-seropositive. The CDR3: CASSLRGQGTNEQFF. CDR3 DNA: TGTGCCAGCAGCTTAAGGGGACAGGGGACCAATGAGCAGTTCTTC.